Below are 5 T cell receptor beta chains sequenced from a single sample in a study. MiXCR, run by TCRdb on the RT-PCR reads, gives a single entry per CDR3 protein. This sample yields about 680,000 distinct CDR3 sequences, of which 14% are seen a single time; 3.6% belongs to the top ten. Sequencing used memory CD4+ T cells from blood. The origin of the receptors is a female donor in good health, serving as a healthy control.

This clonotype has a count of ten or more. The rearrangement uses TRBV29-1 and TRBJ2-2; D is possibly TRBD2 (6 bases). Germline V gene sequence: CDR1 SQVTM, CDR2 ANQGSEA. CDR3 length: 14 residues. V was trimmed by 7 bases and J by 7 bases, leaving 19 bases between them. The CDR3 protein is CSGRWGVQDGELFF. CDR3 DNA: TGCAGCGGCCGATGGGGGGTTCAAGACGGGGAGCTGTTTTTT.

The chain links TRBV4-3 to TRBJ1-1; tentative D call: TRBD1 (6 bases). The CDR3 contains 15 residues. Between the trimmed V and J ends, which lost 3 bases and 1 base, there was a span of 12 bases. Germline-derived CDR1 and CDR2 are LGHNA and YSLEER. CDR3: CASSHYRGQNTEAFF. The CDR3 bases are TGCGCCAGCAGCCATTATCGGGGACAGAACACTGAAGCTTTCTTT.

This chain uses TRBV5-1 with TRBJ1-2, with TRBD1 identical over 12 bases. V was pared by 0 bases and J by 7 bases, with 7 bases of the junction left unmatched. The CDR3 sequence is 16 residues long. The germline gives CDR1 SGHRS, CDR2 YFSETQ. CDR3 region: CASSLGSGQGAGGYTF. DNA of the CDR3: TGCGCCAGCAGCTTGGGCTCGGGACAGGGGGCAGGTGGCTACACCTTC.

This clonotype was observed at least ten times. J is TRBJ2-3 and V is TRBV7-2, with 7 bases fitting TRBD2. V trimming: 5 bases; J trimming: 9 bases; junction bases outside the gene matches: 8. This CDR3 has 13 amino acids. Germline V CDR1 and CDR2: SGHTA, FQGNSA. The CDR3 coding sequence is TGTGCCAGCAGCCCGGGGGGAATCCCAACGCAGTATTTT. This encodes CASSPGGIPTQYF. Drawing the rest from reference TRBV7-2 and TRBJ2-3, the complete variable domain is GAGVSQSPSNKVTEKGKDVELRCDPISGHTALYWYRQSLGQGLEFLIYFQGNSAPDKSGLPSDRFSAERTGGSVSTLTIQRTQQEDSAVYLCASSPGGIPTQYFGPGTRLTVL.

Only a few counts were recorded for this clonotype. The chain couples TRBV7-3 to TRBJ1-1, with a weak D call TRBD1 (6 bases). V was cut by 2 bases and J by 5 bases, with 12 bases left in between. This CDR3 has 14 amino acids. Germline assignment: CDR1 SGHTA and CDR2 FQGTGA. CDR3 nucleotides: TGTGCCAGCAGCTTAGATGGGGGCAGAACTGAAGCTTTCTTT. It yields the protein CASSLDGGRTEAFF. Based on the CDR3 plus reference TRBV7-3 and TRBJ1-1, the full variable domain is GAGVSQTPSNKVTEKGKYVELRCDPISGHTALYWYRQSLGQGPEFLIYFQGTGAADDSGLPNDRFFAVRPEGSVSTLKIQRTERGDSAVYLCASSLDGGRTEAFFGQGTRLTVV.